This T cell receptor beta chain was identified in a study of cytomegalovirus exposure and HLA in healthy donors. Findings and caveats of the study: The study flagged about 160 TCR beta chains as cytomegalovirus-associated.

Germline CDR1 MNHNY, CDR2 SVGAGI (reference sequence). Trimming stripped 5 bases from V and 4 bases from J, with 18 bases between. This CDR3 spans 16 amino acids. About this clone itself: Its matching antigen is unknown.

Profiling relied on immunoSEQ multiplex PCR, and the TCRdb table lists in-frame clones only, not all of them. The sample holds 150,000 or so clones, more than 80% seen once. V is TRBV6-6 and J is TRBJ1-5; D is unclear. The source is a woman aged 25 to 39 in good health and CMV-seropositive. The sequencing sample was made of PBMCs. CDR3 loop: CASSLFKARTNQPQHF. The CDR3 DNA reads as TGTGCCAGCAGTCTCTTTAAAGCCCGGACTAATCAGCCCCAGCATTTT.